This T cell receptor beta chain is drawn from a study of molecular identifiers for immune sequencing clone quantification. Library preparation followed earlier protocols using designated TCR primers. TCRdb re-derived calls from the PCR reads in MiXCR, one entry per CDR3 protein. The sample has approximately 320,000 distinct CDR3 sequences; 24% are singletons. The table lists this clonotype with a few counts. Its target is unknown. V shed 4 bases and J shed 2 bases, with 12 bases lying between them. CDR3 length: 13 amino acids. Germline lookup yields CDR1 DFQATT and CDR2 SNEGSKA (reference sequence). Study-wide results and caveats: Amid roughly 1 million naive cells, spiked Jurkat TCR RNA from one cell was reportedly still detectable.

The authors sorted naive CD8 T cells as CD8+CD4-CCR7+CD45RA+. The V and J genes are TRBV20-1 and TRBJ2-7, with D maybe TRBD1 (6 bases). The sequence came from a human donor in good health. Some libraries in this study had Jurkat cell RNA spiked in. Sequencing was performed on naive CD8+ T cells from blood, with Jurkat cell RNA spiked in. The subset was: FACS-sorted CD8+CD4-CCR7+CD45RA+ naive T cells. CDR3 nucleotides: TGCAGTGCTAACCGGGACAACCCCTACGAGCAGTACTTC. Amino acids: CSANRDNPYEQYF.